In its sample, the clone carrying this T cell receptor beta chain was seen a few times. The data belong to a study of early T cells in non-severe SARS-CoV-2 infection. Across the study: Bulk RNA isolated from unsorted whole blood underwent sequencing; chains were not paired.

V was trimmed by 6 bases and J by 3 bases, leaving 12 bases between them. This CDR3 has 14 amino acids. Attached unique molecular identifiers marked individual cDNA molecules. TCRdb redid the calling of the 5' RACE reads with MiXCR, one entry per CDR3 protein. The table records around 89,000 distinct CDR3 sequences, roughly 15% of them present only once. This TCR was recovered from an adult who was a healthcare worker with PCR-confirmed SARS-CoV-2 infection or an uninfected control (not recorded which). The chain couples TRBV12-3 or TRBV12-4 to TRBJ1-5; no clear D gene. Sequences were obtained from whole blood. The CDR3 is CASSAGRINQPQHF. CDR3 sequence (DNA): TGTGCCAGCAGCGCCGGACGGATCAATCAGCCCCAGCATTTT.